These 18 T cell receptor beta chains came from one sample sequenced in a study of blood T cell repertoires in COVID-19. TCRdb's copy holds only in-frame clones and misses some; the assay was immunoSEQ multiplex PCR. The sample shows fewer than 50,000 clones, about 85% of them seen only once. Sequencing was done on a sample of peripheral blood. These receptors all stem from a woman older than 75 with acute or convalescent COVID-19.

In this sample, this clone turned up a few times. The CDR3: CASSLAGTEAFF. Here the CDR3 DNA reads TGTGCCAGCAGCTTGGCCGGGACAGAAGCTTTCTTT. This chain connects TRBV11-2 to TRBJ1-1, with D possibly being TRBD1 (6 bases). Trimming stripped 3 bases from V and 8 bases from J, with 10 bases between. The CDR3 loop spans 12 amino acids. CDR1 and CDR2 from the germline V gene are SGHAT and FQNNGV.

Points on this clone: The sample has other DNA sequences that encode this CDR3 too. V usage is TRBV9 and J usage is TRBJ2-1; 13 bases agree with TRBD2. The CDR3 length is 14 residues. Germline CDR1 SGDLS, CDR2 YYNGEE. V shed 4 bases and J 6 bases; nucleotides not matched to a gene: 1. CDR3 region: CASSTSGRANEQFF. For the CDR3, the DNA is TGTGCCAGCAGCACTAGCGGGAGGGCCAATGAGCAGTTCTTC.

This clone was picked up one time. The rearrangement links TRBV5-5 to TRBJ2-6, with TRBD1 identical over 9 bases. J was trimmed by 4 bases and V by 4 bases; bases with no gene match: 12. This CDR3 comprises 18 residues. Germline values: CDR1 SGHKS, CDR2 YYEKEE (reference sequence). In DNA form, the CDR3 reads TGTGCCAGCAGCCCGCTTACAGGGGGCGCATCAGGGGCCAACGTCCTGACTTTC. This codes for CASSPLTGGASGANVLTF.

The chain has TRBV18 and TRBJ2-1; 7 bases line up with TRBD2. The CDR3 covers 15 residues. Trimming cost V 2 bases and J 7 bases; bases outside gene matches: 8. Germline CDR1 and CDR2: KGHSH and LQKENI. This CDR3 reads CASSPGLAEGNEQFF. CDR3 coding DNA: TGTGCCAGCTCACCAGGGCTAGCGGAGGGGAATGAGCAGTTCTTC. The full variable domain, completed using reference TRBV18 and TRBJ2-1, is NAGVMQNPRHLVRRRGQEARLRCSPMKGHSHVYWYRQLPEEGLKFMVYLQKENIIDESGMPKERFSAEFPKEGPSILRIQQVVRGDSAAYFCASSPGLAEGNEQFFGPGTRLTVL.

The chain couples TRBV2 to TRBJ1-5; perhaps TRBD1 as D (5 bases). Germline CDR1 SNHLY, CDR2 FYNNEI. V lost 3 bases and J 7 bases, leaving 13 bases between the germline ends. The CDR3 totals 14 residues. Here the CDR3 DNA reads TGTGCCAGCAGTGAGGTGGGGGGAGGGCAGCCCCAGCATTTT. It is translated as CASSEVGGGQPQHF.

This chain joins TRBV9 and TRBJ2-7, with D tentatively TRBD2 (6 bases). Per germline, CDR1 SGDLS and CDR2 YYNGEE. The length of the CDR3 is 13 residues. Trimming removed 4 bases from V and 8 bases from J, with 16 bases in between. CDR3 loop: CASSPQHGGKQYF. CDR3 nucleotide sequence: TGTGCCAGCAGCCCCCAACATGGGGGGAAGCAGTACTTC. Supplemented by reference TRBV9 and TRBJ2-7, the full variable domain reads DSGVTQTPKHLITATGQRVTLRCSPRSGDLSVYWYQQSLDQGLQFLIQYYNGEERAKGNILERFSAQQFPDLHSELNLSSLELGDSALYFCASSPQHGGKQYFGPGTRLTVT.

This chain uses TRBV3-1 (or the pseudogene TRBV3-2) with TRBJ1-3, with D uncertain. The CDR3 runs 14 residues. From germline, CDR1 is LGHDT and CDR2 YNNKEL (reference sequence). V was trimmed by 0 bases and J by 1 base, leaving 4 bases between them. The CDR3 nucleotides are TGTGCCAGCAGCCAAGACGGTTCTGGAAACACCATATATTTT. Protein: CASSQDGSGNTIYF.

This sequence joins TRBV5-1 and TRBJ1-1; the D gene is possibly TRBD1 (5 bases). V shed 0 bases and J shed 4 bases, with 13 bases lying between them. Germline V gene data show CDR1 as SGHRS and CDR2 as YFSETQ. The CDR3 sequence is 15 residues long. In DNA form, the CDR3 reads TGCGCCAGCAGCTTGGGGCAGGGAGGGACCACTGAAGCTTTCTTT. Protein: CASSLGQGGTTEAFF.

The chain joins TRBV18 to TRBJ2-3; D call uncertain. Trimming removed 1 base at V and 3 bases at J, with 5 bases between. This CDR3 is built from 13 residues. Germline V lookup: CDR1 KGHSH, CDR2 LQKENI. Here the CDR3 DNA reads TGTGCCAGCTCACCACAGCTGACAGATACGCAGTATTTT. This encodes CASSPQLTDTQYF.

V usage is TRBV27 and J usage is TRBJ1-2, with D hard to call. Germline V CDR1 and CDR2: MNHEY, SMNVEV (reference sequence). Trimming took off 5 bases at V and 5 bases at J, with 12 bases between the two ends. The CDR3 loop spans 13 amino acids. The CDR3 spells CASSNSPIYGYTF. CDR3 nucleotides: TGTGCCAGCAGTAATAGCCCGATATATGGCTACACCTTC.

The chain has TRBV19 and TRBJ1-5; D may be TRBD1 (5 bases). Germline CDR1 reads LNHDA; CDR2 reads SQIVND (reference sequence). CDR3 length equals 13 residues. V was trimmed by 8 bases and J by 5 bases, leaving 13 bases between them. The chain's CDR3 is CASSRGMDQPQHF. CDR3 bases: TGTGCCAGTTCGCGGGGGATGGATCAGCCCCAGCATTTT.

This clone has a single count. The chain is built from TRBV7-9 and TRBJ1-3; TRBD1 matches at 7 bases. This CDR3 spans 13 amino acids. J was trimmed by 4 bases and V by 4 bases; bases with no gene match: 1. CDR1 is SEHNR and CDR2 is FQNEAQ in the germline V gene (reference sequence). CDR3 amino acids: CASSSGQGNTIYF. As DNA, the CDR3 is TGTGCCAGCAGCTCGGGACAGGGAAACACCATATATTTT. Together with reference TRBV7-9 and TRBJ1-3, the CDR3 gives the full variable domain: DTGVSQNPRHKITKRGQNVTFRCDPISEHNRLYWYRQTLGQGPEFLTYFQNEAQLEKSRLLSDRFSAERPKGSFSTLEIQRTEQGDSAMYLCASSSGQGNTIYFGEGSWLTVV.

V gene TRBV6-1 combines with J gene TRBJ2-5; 7 positions match TRBD2. From germline, CDR1 is MNHNS and CDR2 SASEGT. V dropped 2 bases and J dropped 2; count of bases not matched to a gene: 2. The CDR3 is made up of 14 amino acids. The CDR3 sequence is CASSEMGGQETQYF. In DNA, the CDR3 is TGTGCCAGCAGTGAAATGGGGGGGCAAGAGACCCAGTACTTC.

V gene TRBV5-4 combines with J gene TRBJ1-1; 10 nucleotides agree with TRBD1. The CDR3 sequence is 14 residues long. V was pared by 4 bases and J by 5 bases, with 5 bases of the junction left unmatched. Germline CDR1 is SGHNT and CDR2 is YYREEE (reference sequence). As DNA, the CDR3 is TGTGCCAGCAGCCCTGACAGGGGGCGGACTGAAGCTTTCTTT. It codes for CASSPDRGRTEAFF.

This chain connects TRBV19 to TRBJ1-2; unclear D gene. The CDR3 totals 11 residues. Germline V gene data show CDR1 as LNHDA and CDR2 as SQIVND (reference sequence). Trimming shortened V by 8 bases and J by 7 bases, and 11 bases separated the two germline ends. CDR3 in DNA: TGTGCCAGTTCCCGGCAGCGTGGCTACACCTTC. Its translation is CASSRQRGYTF.

This clone was found once. The chain carries TRBV7-9 and TRBJ1-4; possibly TRBD1 for D (6 bases). CDR3 length equals 15 residues. V was pared by 1 base and J by 3 bases, with 9 bases between. The V gene's germline CDR1 is SEHNR and CDR2 FQNEAQ (reference sequence). The CDR3 nucleotides read TGTGCCAGCAGCTTAGGGACAGCCGCTAATGAAAAACTGTTTTTT. It codes for CASSLGTAANEKLFF.

This rearrangement joins TRBV5-6 to TRBJ1-2; 8 nucleotides agree with TRBD1. CDR1 and CDR2 (germline): SGHDT, YYEEEE. This CDR3 is built from 16 residues. The junction had 8 bases not matched to a gene; V was cut back by 0 bases and J by 4 bases. Written as DNA, the CDR3 is TGTGCCAGCAGCTTGGGCTCACAGGGGGACATCTATGGCTACACCTTC. Amino acid sequence: CASSLGSQGDIYGYTF.

The gene calls are TRBV3-1 (or the pseudogene TRBV3-2) and TRBJ2-4, with TRBD2 as a possible D gene (6 bases). The CDR3 has 18 residues. The germline V gene encodes CDR1 LGHDT and CDR2 YNNKEL (reference sequence). V was pared by 4 bases and J by 0 bases, with 19 bases between. DNA of the CDR3: TGTGCCAGCAGCCGAAAGAGGGGAGGCCTGATAGCCAAAAACATTCAGTACTTC. It is translated as CASSRKRGGLIAKNIQYF.